What follows are 9 T cell receptor beta chains derived from one specimen sequenced in a study of T cells after yellow fever vaccination. TCRdb fed the 5' RACE reads into MiXCR, producing one record per CDR3 protein. The repertoire has approximately 300,000 distinct CDR3 sequences, around 6.8% of them found once; the top ten carry over 15%. The specimen was PBMCs, collected about 41 days after the first yellow fever vaccination. These receptors all stem from a man younger than 35 who received the YFV17D yellow fever vaccine.

Details on this clonotype: A much larger clonotype is one base distant, so this may be a read error. The chain recombines TRBV28 with TRBJ2-7; a weak D match, TRBD1 (6 bases). In germline, CDR1 is MDHEN, CDR2 SYDVKM. The CDR3 runs to 16 residues. V shed 5 bases and J shed 0 bases, with 17 bases lying between them. CDR3 DNA: TGTGCCAGCAGTACCGTGACAGGCGGTGCCTCCTACGAGCAGTACGTC. Translation gives CASSTVTGGASYEQYV.

The chain uses TRBV5-1 and TRBJ2-1; 8 positions agree with TRBD1. CDR3 length: 13 amino acids. CDR1 SGHRS and CDR2 YFSETQ come from the germline V gene. V dropped 7 bases and J dropped 6; count of bases not matched to a gene: 6. This CDR3 reads CASRLGQGNEQFF. The CDR3 DNA is TGCGCCAGCCGATTAGGACAGGGCAATGAGCAGTTCTTC.

CDR3 in amino acids: CSARDRGGIQYF. The CDR3 DNA reads TGCAGTGCTAGAGACAGGGGTGGAATTCAGTACTTC. This chain connects TRBV20-1 to TRBJ2-4, with D tentatively TRBD1 (6 bases). This CDR3 has 12 amino acids. Trimming took 0 bases from V and 10 from J, leaving 10 bases between them. Germline CDR1 and CDR2: DFQATT and SNEGSKA (reference sequence).

The V call is TRBV19, the J call TRBJ1-1; D unresolved. Germline V lookup: CDR1 LNHDA, CDR2 SQIVND (reference sequence). Between the trimmed V and J ends, which lost 6 bases and 0 bases, there was a span of 8 bases. The CDR3 has 13 residues. CDR3 sequence: CASRAPMNTEAFF. The CDR3 DNA sequence: TGTGCCAGTAGAGCACCTATGAACACTGAAGCTTTCTTT.

The sample holds a few counts of this clonotype. V gene TRBV19 combines with J gene TRBJ2-2; 8 nucleotides agree with TRBD2. After removal of 5 bases from V and 5 bases from J, the junction contained 7 bases not matched to a gene. The CDR3 consists of 15 residues. Per the germline V gene, CDR1 is LNHDA and CDR2 is SQIVND (reference sequence). CDR3 bases: TGTGCCAGTAGTCGCGCGGGGGGCAAAACCGGGGAGCTGTTTTTT. Translation gives CASSRAGGKTGELFF.

This clonotype was detected ten times or more. V gene TRBV4-2 combines with J gene TRBJ2-5; 8 bases align to TRBD2. CDR1 and CDR2 from the germline V gene are LGHNA and YNFKEQ. The CDR3 runs 15 residues. V was pared by 4 bases and J by 3 bases, with 7 bases of the junction left unmatched. CDR3 residues: CASSPSGGLEETQYF. In nucleotides, the CDR3 is TGTGCCAGCAGCCCGAGCGGGGGCCTAGAAGAGACCCAGTACTTC.

This chain connects TRBV27 to TRBJ2-3; D remains ambiguous. The CDR3 has 14 amino acids. CDR1 MNHEY and CDR2 SMNVEV come from the germline V gene (reference sequence). V dropped 6 bases and J dropped 1 base, with 11 bases sitting between them. The CDR3 DNA sequence: TGTGCCAGCAGCCAGGCGTGGGGCACAGATACGCAGTATTTT. This translates into CASSQAWGTDTQYF.

This clonotype appeared a few times. The chain combines TRBV20-1 with TRBJ2-3; D not certain. The CDR3 spans 12 residues. Germline V lookup: CDR1 DFQATT, CDR2 SNEGSKA (reference sequence). Trimming took off 1 base at V and 9 bases at J, with 11 bases between the two ends. CDR3 protein: CSARASARTQYF. CDR3 bases: TGCAGTGCTAGAGCGTCGGCAAGGACGCAGTATTTT.

V and J are TRBV12-3 or TRBV12-4 and TRBJ1-5; D gene unclear. The CDR3 covers 14 residues. With 6 bases removed from V and 4 bases from J, the gap between germline ends came to 13 bases. The CDR3: CASSRVPGNQPQHF. CDR3 in DNA: TGTGCCAGCAGCCGAGTCCCGGGGAATCAGCCCCAGCATTTT.